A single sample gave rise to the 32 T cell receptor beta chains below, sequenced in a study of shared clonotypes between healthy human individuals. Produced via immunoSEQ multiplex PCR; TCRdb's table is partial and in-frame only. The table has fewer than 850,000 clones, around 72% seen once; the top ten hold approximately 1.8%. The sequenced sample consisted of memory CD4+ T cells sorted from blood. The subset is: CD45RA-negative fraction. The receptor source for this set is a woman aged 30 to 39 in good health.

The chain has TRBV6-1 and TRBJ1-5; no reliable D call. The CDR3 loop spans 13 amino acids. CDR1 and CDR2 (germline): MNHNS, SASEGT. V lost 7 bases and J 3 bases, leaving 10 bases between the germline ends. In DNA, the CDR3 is TGTGCCAGCACGGCTCGTTCCAATCAGCCCCAGCATTTT. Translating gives CASTARSNQPQHF.

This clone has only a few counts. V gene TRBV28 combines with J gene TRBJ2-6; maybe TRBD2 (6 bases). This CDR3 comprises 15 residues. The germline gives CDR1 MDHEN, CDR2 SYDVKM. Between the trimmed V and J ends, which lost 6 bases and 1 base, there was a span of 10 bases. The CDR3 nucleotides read TGTGCCAGCAGACGGGGGTTTTCTGGGGCCAACGTCCTGACTTTC. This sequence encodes CASRRGFSGANVLTF.

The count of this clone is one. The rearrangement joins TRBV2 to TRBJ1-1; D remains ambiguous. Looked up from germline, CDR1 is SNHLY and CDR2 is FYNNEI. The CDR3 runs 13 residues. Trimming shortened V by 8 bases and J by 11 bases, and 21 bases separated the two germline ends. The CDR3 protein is CASDIQPLGGAFF. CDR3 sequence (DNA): TGTGCCAGCGATATCCAGCCGTTGGGTGGGGCTTTCTTT.

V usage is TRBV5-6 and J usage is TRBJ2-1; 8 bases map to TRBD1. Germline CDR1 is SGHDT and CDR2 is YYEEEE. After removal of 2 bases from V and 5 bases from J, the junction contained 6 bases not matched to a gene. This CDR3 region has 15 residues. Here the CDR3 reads CASSFNRGEDNEQFF. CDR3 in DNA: TGTGCCAGCAGCTTCAACAGGGGGGAAGACAATGAGCAGTTCTTC.

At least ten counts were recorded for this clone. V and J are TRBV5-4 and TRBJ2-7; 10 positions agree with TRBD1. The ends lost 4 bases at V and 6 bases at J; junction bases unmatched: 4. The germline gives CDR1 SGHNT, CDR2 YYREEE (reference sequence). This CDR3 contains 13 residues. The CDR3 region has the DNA TGTGCCAGCAGCACCTGGACAGGGGGCGAGCAGTACTTC. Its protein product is CASSTWTGGEQYF. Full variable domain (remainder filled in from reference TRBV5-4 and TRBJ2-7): ETGVTQSPTHLIKTRGQQVTLRCSSQSGHNTVSWYQQALGQGPQFIFQYYREEENGRGNFPPRFSGLQFPNYSSELNVNALELDDSALYLCASSTWTGGEQYFGPGTRLTVT.

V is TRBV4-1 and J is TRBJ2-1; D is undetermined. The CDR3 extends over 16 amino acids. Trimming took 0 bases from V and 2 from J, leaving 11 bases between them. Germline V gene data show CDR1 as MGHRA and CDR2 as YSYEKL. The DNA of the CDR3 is TGCGCCAGCAGCCAAGATCTGAGAGACCCCTACAATGAGCAGTTCTTC. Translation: CASSQDLRDPYNEQFF.

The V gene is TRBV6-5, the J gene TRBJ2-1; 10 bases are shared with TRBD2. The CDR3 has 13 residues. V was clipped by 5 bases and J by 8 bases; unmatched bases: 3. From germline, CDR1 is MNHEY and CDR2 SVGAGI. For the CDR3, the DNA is TGTGCCAGCAGTCGAGCGGGAGGGGATGAGCAGTTCTTC. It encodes CASSRAGGDEQFF.

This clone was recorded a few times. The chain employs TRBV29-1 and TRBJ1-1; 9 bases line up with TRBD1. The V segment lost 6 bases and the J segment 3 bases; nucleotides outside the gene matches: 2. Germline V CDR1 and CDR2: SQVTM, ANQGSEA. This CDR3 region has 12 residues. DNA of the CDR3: TGCAGCGTATGGGACAGGGACACTGAAGCTTTCTTT. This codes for CSVWDRDTEAFF.

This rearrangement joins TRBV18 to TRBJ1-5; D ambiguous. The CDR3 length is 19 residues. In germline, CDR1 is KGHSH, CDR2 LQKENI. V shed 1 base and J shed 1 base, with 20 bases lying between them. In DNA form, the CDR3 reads TGTGCCAGCTCACCACGCGTAACCGCTCGGGGAGAAAGCAATCAGCCCCAGCATTTT. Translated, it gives CASSPRVTARGESNQPQHF.

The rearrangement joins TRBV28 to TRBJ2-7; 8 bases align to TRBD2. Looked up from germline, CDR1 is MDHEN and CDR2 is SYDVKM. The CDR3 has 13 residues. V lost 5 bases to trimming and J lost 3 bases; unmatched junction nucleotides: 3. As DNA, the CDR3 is TGTGCCAGCAGTGGTAGCGGGATCTACGAGCAGTACTTC. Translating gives CASSGSGIYEQYF.

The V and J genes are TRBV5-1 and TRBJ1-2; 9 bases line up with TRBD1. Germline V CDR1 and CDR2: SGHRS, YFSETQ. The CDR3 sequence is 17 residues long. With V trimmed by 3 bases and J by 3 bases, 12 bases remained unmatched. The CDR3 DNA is TGCGCCAGCAGCTCGAGGGGAGGGACAGGGAAGCACTATGGCTACACCTTC. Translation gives CASSSRGGTGKHYGYTF.

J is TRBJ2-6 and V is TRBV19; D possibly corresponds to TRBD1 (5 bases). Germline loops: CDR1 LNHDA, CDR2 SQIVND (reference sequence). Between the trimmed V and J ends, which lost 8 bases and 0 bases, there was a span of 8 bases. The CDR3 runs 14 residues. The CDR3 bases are TGTGCCAGTGCCAGGGTCTCTGGGGCCAACGTCCTGACTTTC. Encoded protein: CASARVSGANVLTF.

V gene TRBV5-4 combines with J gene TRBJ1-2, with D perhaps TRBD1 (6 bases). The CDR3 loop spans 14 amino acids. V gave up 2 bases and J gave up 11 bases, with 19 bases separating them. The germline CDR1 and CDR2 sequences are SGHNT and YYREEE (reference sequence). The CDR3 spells CASSFDFGGSLYTF. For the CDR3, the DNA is TGTGCCAGCAGCTTTGACTTCGGGGGCTCCCTGTACACCTTC.

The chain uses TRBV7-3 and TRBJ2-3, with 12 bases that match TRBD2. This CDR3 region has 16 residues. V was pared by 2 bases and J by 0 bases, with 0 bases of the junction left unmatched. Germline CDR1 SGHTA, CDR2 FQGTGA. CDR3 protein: CASSLGTSGSTDTQYF. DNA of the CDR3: TGTGCCAGCAGCTTAGGGACTAGCGGGAGCACAGATACGCAGTATTTT. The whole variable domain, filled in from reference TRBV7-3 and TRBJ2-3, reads GAGVSQTPSNKVTEKGKYVELRCDPISGHTALYWYRQSLGQGPEFLIYFQGTGAADDSGLPNDRFFAVRPEGSVSTLKIQRTERGDSAVYLCASSLGTSGSTDTQYFGPGTRLTVL.

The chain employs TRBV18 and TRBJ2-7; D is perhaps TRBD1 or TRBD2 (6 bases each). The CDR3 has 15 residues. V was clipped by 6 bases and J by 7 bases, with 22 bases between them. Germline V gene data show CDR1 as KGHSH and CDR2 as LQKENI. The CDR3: CASSVGGQNQWEQYF. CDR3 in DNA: TGTGCCAGCTCCGTGGGAGGACAGAACCAATGGGAGCAGTACTTC.

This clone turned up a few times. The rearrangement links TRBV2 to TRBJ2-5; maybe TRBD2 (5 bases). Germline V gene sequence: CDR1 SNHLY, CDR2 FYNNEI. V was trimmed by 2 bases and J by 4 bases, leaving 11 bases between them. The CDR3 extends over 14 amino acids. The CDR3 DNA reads TGTGCCAGCAGTGAAATAGGCGGACTAGAGACCCAGTACTTC. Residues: CASSEIGGLETQYF.

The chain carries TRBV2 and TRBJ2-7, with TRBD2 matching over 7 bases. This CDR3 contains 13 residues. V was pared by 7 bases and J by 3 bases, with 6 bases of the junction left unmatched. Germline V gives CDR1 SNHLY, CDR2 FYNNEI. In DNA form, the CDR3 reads TGTGCCAGCAAGGCGGGAGAAATCTACGAGCAGTACTTC. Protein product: CASKAGEIYEQYF. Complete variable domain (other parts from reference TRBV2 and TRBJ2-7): EPEVTQTPSHQVTQMGQEVILRCVPISNHLYFYWYRQILGQKVEFLVSFYNNEISEKSEIFDDQFSVERPDGSNFTLKIRSTKLEDSAMYFCASKAGEIYEQYFGPGTRLTVT.

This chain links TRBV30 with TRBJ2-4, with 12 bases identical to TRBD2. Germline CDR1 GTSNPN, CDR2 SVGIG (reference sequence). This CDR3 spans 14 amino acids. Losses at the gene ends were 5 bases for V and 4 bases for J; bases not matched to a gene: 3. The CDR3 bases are TGTGCCTGGGCCGGGACTAGCGGGAAAAACATTCAGTACTTC. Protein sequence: CAWAGTSGKNIQYF.

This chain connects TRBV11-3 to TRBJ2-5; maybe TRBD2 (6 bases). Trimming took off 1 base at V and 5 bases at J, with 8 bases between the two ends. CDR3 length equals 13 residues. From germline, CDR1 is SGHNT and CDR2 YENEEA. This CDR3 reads CASSLGGDETQYF. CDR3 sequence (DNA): TGTGCCAGCAGCTTAGGGGGGGACGAGACCCAGTACTTC.

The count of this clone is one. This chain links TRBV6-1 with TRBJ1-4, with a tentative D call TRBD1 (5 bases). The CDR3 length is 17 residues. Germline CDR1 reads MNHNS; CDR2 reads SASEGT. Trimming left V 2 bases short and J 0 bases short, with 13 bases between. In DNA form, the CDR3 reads TGTGCCAGCAGTGAATACTGGGGCATGGCAACTAATGAAAAACTGTTTTTT. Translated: CASSEYWGMATNEKLFF.

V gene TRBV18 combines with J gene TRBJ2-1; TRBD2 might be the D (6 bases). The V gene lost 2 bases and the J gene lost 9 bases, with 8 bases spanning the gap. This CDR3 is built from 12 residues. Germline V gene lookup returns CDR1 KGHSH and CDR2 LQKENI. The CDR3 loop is CASSPGTGEQFF. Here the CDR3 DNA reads TGTGCCAGCTCACCAGGGACTGGTGAGCAGTTCTTC.

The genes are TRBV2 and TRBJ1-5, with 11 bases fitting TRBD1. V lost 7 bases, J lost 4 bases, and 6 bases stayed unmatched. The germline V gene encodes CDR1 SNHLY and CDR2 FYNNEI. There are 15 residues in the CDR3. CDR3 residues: CASTLGQGANQPQHF. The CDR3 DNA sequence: TGTGCCAGCACCCTTGGACAGGGGGCGAATCAGCCCCAGCATTTT.

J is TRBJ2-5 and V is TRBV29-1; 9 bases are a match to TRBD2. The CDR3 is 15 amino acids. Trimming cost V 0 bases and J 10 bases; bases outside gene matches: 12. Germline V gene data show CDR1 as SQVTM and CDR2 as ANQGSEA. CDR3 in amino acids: CSVEDQSSGKRGQYF. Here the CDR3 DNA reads TGCAGCGTTGAAGATCAGTCTAGCGGGAAGAGGGGCCAGTACTTC.

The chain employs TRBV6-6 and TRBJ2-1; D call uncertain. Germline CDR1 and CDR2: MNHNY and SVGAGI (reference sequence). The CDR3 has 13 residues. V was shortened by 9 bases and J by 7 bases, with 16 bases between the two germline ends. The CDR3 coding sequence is TGTGCCAGTGAGGCCGGGCAGGCTAATGAGCAGTTCTTC. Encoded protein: CASEAGQANEQFF.

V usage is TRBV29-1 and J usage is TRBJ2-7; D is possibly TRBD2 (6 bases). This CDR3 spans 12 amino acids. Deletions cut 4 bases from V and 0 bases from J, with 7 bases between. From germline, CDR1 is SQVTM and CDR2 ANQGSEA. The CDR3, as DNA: TGCAGCGTTGTAGCGGCCTCCTACGAGCAGTACTTC. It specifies CSVVAASYEQYF.

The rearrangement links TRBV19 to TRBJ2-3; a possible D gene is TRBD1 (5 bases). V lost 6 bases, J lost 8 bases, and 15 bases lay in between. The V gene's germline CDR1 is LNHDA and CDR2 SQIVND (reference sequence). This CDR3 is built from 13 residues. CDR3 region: CASRPPQGGTQYF. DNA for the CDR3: TGTGCCAGTAGGCCTCCTCAGGGCGGTACGCAGTATTTT.

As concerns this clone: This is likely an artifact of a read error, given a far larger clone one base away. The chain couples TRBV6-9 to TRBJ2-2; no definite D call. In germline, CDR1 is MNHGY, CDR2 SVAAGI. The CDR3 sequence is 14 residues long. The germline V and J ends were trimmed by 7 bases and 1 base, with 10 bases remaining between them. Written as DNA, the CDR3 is TGTGCCAGCATCTTGACACGGAACACCGGGGAGCTGTTTTTT. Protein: CASILTRNTGELFF.

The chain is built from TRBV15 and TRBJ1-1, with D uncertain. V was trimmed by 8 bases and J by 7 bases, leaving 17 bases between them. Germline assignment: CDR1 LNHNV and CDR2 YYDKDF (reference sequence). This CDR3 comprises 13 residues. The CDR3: CATGRKVELEAFF. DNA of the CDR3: TGTGCCACCGGTAGAAAGGTGGAGCTTGAAGCTTTCTTT.

CDR3 coding DNA: TGTGCCAGCAGTCCCCTCGTAAGGGGGCGACCTAATGAAAAACTGTTTTTT. Translation: CASSPLVRGRPNEKLFF. The V gene is TRBV28, the J gene TRBJ1-4; 7 positions match TRBD1. This CDR3 spans 17 amino acids. With V trimmed by 5 bases and J by 3 bases, 12 bases remained unmatched. Germline V gives CDR1 MDHEN, CDR2 SYDVKM.

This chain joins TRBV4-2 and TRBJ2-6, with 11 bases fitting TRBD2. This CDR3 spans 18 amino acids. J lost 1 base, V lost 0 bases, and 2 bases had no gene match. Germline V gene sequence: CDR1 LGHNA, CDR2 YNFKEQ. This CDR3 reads CASSQETSGGSGANVLTF. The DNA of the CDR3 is TGTGCCAGCAGCCAAGAAACTAGCGGGGGTTCTGGGGCCAACGTCCTGACTTTC.

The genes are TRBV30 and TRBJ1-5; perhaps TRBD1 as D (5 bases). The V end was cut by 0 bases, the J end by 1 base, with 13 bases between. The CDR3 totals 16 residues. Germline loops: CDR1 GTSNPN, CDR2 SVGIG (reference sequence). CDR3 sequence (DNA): TGTGCCTGGAGTGTAAAGGGGAAGGGGAGCAATCAGCCCCAGCATTTT. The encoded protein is CAWSVKGKGSNQPQHF.

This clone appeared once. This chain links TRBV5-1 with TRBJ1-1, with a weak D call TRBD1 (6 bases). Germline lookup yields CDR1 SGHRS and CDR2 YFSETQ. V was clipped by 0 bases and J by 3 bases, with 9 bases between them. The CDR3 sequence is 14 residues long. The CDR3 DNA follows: TGCGCCAGCAGCTTGGGGACAGACCACACTGAAGCTTTCTTT. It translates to CASSLGTDHTEAFF.